This T cell receptor beta chain was profiled in a study of blood T cell repertoires in COVID-19. Participants were aged roughly 18 to 95 years, lived in over 20 US areas, and enrolled virtually. Method: immunoSEQ multiplex PCR; TCRdb's copy keeps in-frame clones and lacks some. The profile covers a few hundred thousand clones, with 70% to 90% appearing a single time and less than 2.5% taken by the ten largest. The TCR was taken from a man under 40 who had recovered from COVID-19. The sample was PBMCs or T cells enriched from blood (not recorded which).

The CDR3 sequence is CASSFGSNQPQHF. CDR3 bases: TGTGCCAGCAGTTTCGGTAGCAATCAGCCCCAGCATTTT. This chain connects TRBV12-3 or TRBV12-4 to TRBJ1-5, with unresolved D. V was shortened by 3 bases and J by 0 bases, with 3 bases between the two germline ends. This CDR3 spans 13 amino acids.